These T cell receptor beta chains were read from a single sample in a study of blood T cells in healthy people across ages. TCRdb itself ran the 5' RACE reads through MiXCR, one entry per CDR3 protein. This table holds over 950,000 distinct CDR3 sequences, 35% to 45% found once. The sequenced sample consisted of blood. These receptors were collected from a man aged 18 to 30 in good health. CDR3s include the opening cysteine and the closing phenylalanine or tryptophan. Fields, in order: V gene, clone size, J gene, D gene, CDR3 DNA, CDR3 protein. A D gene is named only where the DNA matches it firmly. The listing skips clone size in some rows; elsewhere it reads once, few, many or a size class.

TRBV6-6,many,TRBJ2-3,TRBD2,TGTGCCAGCTCGATCTGGGGGGGAAGCCGCACAGATACGCAGTATTTT,CASSIWGGSRTDTQYF
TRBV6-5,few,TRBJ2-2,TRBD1,TGTGCCAGCAGTTACTCACCCCGGGACAGAGCTACCGGGGAGCTGTTTTTT,CASSYSPRDRATGELFF
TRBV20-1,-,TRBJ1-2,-,TGCAGTGCTAGTGACGGGGAGGGCTACACCTTC,CSASDGEGYTF
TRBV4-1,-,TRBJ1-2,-,TGCGCCAGCAGCCAAGATATGTACGGCAGTAACTATGGCTACACCTTC,CASSQDMYGSNYGYTF
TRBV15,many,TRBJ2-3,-,TGTGCCACCAGCAGAGATACCGGAAAAAGCACAGATACGCAGTATTTT,CATSRDTGKSTDTQYF
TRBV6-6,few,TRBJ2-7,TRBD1,TGTGCCAGCAGAACCGGGACAGGGCAGTCCGAGCAGTACTTC,CASRTGTGQSEQYF
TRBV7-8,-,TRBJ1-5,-,TGTGCCAGCAGCTACAGCGAGTACAATCAGCCCCAGCATTTT,CASSYSEYNQPQHF
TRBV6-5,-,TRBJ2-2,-,TGTGCCAGCAGTTACCGATCATCCATCCACTGGGGCTGGATGAACACCGGGGAGCTGTTTTTT,CASSYRSSIHWGWMNTGELFF
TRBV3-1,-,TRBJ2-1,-,TGTGCCAGCAGCCAATGGTCCGGCGGGCGACAGGATGAGCAGTTCTTC,CASSQWSGGRQDEQFF
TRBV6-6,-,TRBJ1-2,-,TGTGCCAGCAGTTATGGAAAGGGAAACTATGGCTACACCTTC,CASSYGKGNYGYTF
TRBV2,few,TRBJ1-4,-,TGTGCAGTGCAGTGGGGGACTAATGAAAAACTGTTTTTT,CAVQWGTNEKLFF
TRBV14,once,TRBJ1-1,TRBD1,TGTGCCAGCAGCCAAGTGGGACAGACAGTGAACACTGAAGCTTTCTTT,CASSQVGQTVNTEAFF
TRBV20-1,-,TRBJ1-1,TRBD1,TGCAGTGCTAAAACCGCGAGACAGGGCGGTGAGGCTTTCTTT,CSAKTARQGGEAFF
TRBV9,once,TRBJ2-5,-,TGTGCCAGCAGCACTAGTTTCGAAGAGACCCAGTACTTC,CASSTSFEETQYF
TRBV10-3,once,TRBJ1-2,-,TGTGCCACAGTAGGGGCGGCTGGTGACTACACCTTC,CATVGAAGDYTF
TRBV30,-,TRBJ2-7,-,TGTGCCTGGAGTTTCCGGGGGCGCCCCTACGAGCAGTACTTC,CAWSFRGRPYEQYF
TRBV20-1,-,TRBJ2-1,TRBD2,TGCAGTGCTAATTCTCTGGGCGGGGGTAGAGACTACAATGAGCAGTTCTTC,CSANSLGGGRDYNEQFF
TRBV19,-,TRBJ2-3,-,TGTGCCAGTAGTGCCTCGGGGGCCTCGCAGTATTTT,CASSASGASQYF
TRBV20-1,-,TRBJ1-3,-,TGCAGTGCGACCAAGGACGGCTCTGGAAACACCATATATTTT,CSATKDGSGNTIYF
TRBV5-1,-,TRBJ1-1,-,TGCGCCAGCAGCTTGGAGATTGGGAACGGAGCTTTCTTT,CASSLEIGNGAFF
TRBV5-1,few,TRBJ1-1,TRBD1,TGCGCCAGCAGCTTCCAACAGGGGGCAGAGGGCACTGAAGCTTTCTTT,CASSFQQGAEGTEAFF
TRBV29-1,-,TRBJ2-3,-,TGCAGCGTCGGGACGGATAGCACAGATACGCAGTATTTT,CSVGTDSTDTQYF
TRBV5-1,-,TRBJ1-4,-,TGCGCCAGCAGCGGAATGGGGCGTGAGGAAAAACTGTTTTTT,CASSGMGREEKLFF
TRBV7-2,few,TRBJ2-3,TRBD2,TGTGCCAGCAGCTGGCCCCTAGCGGGGGGCACAGATACGCAGTATTTT,CASSWPLAGGTDTQYF
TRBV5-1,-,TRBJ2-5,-,TGCGCCAGCAGAGGGCTAGAAGTCGAGACCCAGTACTTC,CASRGLEVETQYF
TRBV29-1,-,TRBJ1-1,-,TGCAGCGTTGAGGGAGGGCAGGCGGTCACTGAAGCTTTCTTT,CSVEGGQAVTEAFF
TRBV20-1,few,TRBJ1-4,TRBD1,TGCAGTGCTAGGTTGGGGGACAGGTCCCTCCCAACTAATGAAAAACTGTTTTTT,CSARLGDRSLPTNEKLFF
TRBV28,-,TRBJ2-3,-,TGTGCCAGCAGTCCAGACACCACCACAGATACGCAGTATTTT,CASSPDTTTDTQYF
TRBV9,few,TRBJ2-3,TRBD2,TGTGCCAGCAGCGTCGTAGCGGGGGGACGCACAGATACGCAGTATTTT,CASSVVAGGRTDTQYF
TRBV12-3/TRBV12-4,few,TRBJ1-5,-,TGTGCCAGCAGTTTAGGGACAACCGAGCCCCAGCATTTT,CASSLGTTEPQHF
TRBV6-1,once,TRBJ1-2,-,TGTGCCAGCAGTGAAGCGCTCTCTAACTATGGCTACACCTTC,CASSEALSNYGYTF
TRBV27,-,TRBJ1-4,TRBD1,TGTGCCAGCAGGCAACGACAGGGATCTACTAATGAAAAACTGTTTTTT,CASRQRQGSTNEKLFF
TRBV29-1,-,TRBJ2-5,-,TGCAGCGTTTCCACTCAGGGGGGCCTCCAAGAGACCCAGTACTTC,CSVSTQGGLQETQYF
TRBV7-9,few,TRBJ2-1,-,TGTGCCAGCAGCCTCCGCGTGGATGAGCAGTTCTTC,CASSLRVDEQFF
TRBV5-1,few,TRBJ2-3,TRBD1,TGCGCCAGCAGCTCGAGGACAGGGGGCGTGGATACGCAGTATTTT,CASSSRTGGVDTQYF
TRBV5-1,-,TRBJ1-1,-,TGCGCCAGAAGCTTGGCCAGAGGTCGACGGACGAACACTGAAGCTTTCTTT,CARSLARGRRTNTEAFF
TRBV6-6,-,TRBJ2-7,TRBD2,TGTGCCAGCAACCACGGCGGACTAGCGGGGGGGCTCAATGAGCAGTACTTC,CASNHGGLAGGLNEQYF
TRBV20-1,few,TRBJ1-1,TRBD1,TGCAGTGCATCCGGGACAGTGAACACTGAAGCTTTCTTT,CSASGTVNTEAFF
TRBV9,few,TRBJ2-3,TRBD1,TGTGCCAGCAGCCCCCGACGACAGGGGCCTACAGATACGCAGTATTTT,CASSPRRQGPTDTQYF
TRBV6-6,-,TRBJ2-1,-,TGTGCCAGCGTTCGACCTGGTTTCGAACCTGCGAATGAGCAGTTCTTC,CASVRPGFEPANEQFF
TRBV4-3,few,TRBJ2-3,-,TGCGCCAGCAGCCCAGGACTCCCTGGCACAGATACGCAGTATTTT,CASSPGLPGTDTQYF
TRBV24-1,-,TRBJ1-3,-,TGTGCCACCATCAAGCGCCGAGGACGGAGCTCTGGAAACACCATATATTTT,CATIKRRGRSSGNTIYF
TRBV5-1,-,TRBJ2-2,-,TGCGCCAGCAGCTTAAGCGAGGGGGAGCTGTTTTTT,CASSLSEGELFF
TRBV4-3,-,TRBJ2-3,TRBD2,TGCGCCAGCACCGCAGAGCGGGGGGCCCACACAGATACGCAGTATTTT,CASTAERGAHTDTQYF
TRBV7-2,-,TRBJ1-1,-,TGTGCCAGCAGCTTGGGGGTCGGGTCCACTGAAGCTTTCTTT,CASSLGVGSTEAFF
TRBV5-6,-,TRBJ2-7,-,TGTGCCAGCAGCTTTAGGGCTCGCAATGAGCAGTACTTC,CASSFRARNEQYF
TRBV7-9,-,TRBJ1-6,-,TGTGCCAGCAGCGAGCCCGGGACACAGGGTTCACCCCTCCACTTT,CASSEPGTQGSPLHF
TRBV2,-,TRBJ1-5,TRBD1,TGTGCCAGCAGTGTGCGGGGGGCAGGGGGAACGCCCCAGCATTTT,CASSVRGAGGTPQHF
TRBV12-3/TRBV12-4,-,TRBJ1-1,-,TGTGCCAGCGGGCTTCTCGTGGGCACTGAAGCTTTCTTT,CASGLLVGTEAFF
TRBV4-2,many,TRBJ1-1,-,TGTGCCAGCAGCCAACACGGTGAAGCTTTCTTT,CASSQHGEAFF
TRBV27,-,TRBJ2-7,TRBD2,TGTGCCAGCAGTCTTAGCGGGGGTTGGAATGAGCAGTACTTC,CASSLSGGWNEQYF
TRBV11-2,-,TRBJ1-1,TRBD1,TGTGCCAGCAGCTCCCCGACAGGGGGAACTGAAGCTTTCTTT,CASSSPTGGTEAFF
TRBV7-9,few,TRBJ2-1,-,TGTGCCAGCAGCTTAGAGGTCAGGGGCAGAGCCAATGAGCAGTTCTTC,CASSLEVRGRANEQFF